This is a list of T cell receptor beta chains from one sample in a study of CD8+CD57+ T cells in acquired aplastic anemia. TCRdb fed the reads into MiXCR, producing one record per CDR3 protein. The profile covers around 170,000 distinct CDR3 sequences, with roughly 50% appearing a single time and 2.5% to 4% taken by the ten largest. The sequenced sample consisted of sorted CD4+, CD8+, or CD8+CD57+ T cells (not recorded which) from PBMCs. The source of these receptors is a human donor with aplastic anemia. The conserved cysteine and the conserved F or W are not part of the CDR3 here. Fields, in order: clone size, V gene, CDR3 protein. A row's size may be missing; if present it is once, few, many or a size class.

.,TRBV15,ATRSTGAHEQY
many,TRBV5-1,ASRRQDSVTGYT
.,TRBV29-1,SLSGILTDTQY
few,TRBV6-1,ASCTAGGEQY
.,TRBV6-1,ASSEEGRSRYT
once,TRBV4-2,ASSQEDTGGLDEQF
.,TRBV19,ASRTVLGSPLH
many,TRBV20-1,SAMNRGTQF
.,TRBV7-6,ASSPSGTSSYEQY
many,TRBV4-1,ASSQDLAYNQPQH
.,TRBV7-9,ASSLFQGTNYGYT
many,TRBV29-1,SVRGGQETQY
.,TRBV13,ASSLGTSTGELF
few,TRBV10-1,ASSEWLGRQY
many,TRBV6-1,ASSVQGSSGNTIY
many,TRBV7-2,ASSRGQGDDYGYT
few,TRBV18,ASSLSGRDQPQH
.,TRBV27,ASRIGEAYEQY
few,TRBV25-1,ASSDGQGNEQF
.,TRBV10-3,AASGTSFTETQY
.,TRBV12-3/TRBV12-4,ASSLGAGGYNEQF
.,TRBV12-3/TRBV12-4,ASSLSRTNHYGYT
.,TRBV24-1,ATSFSNYGYT
.,TRBV10-1,ASSEEGDRRYGYT
.,TRBV25-1,ASSEYGSGRSYNEQF
many,TRBV10-1,ASSVAGVAKNIQY
few,TRBV19,ASRADSSYNSPLH
.,TRBV10-3,AIKVELASTDTQY
many,TRBV7-2,ASSLVGGDTEAF
.,TRBV29-1,SVGQGESEAF
.,TRBV20-1,SARSGQGNSPLH
few,TRBV24-1,ATMASGTYNEQF
.,TRBV6-1,ASSTRQGYQPQH
many,TRBV19,ASSMGDFGEKLF
many,TRBV9,ASSPTDSNYGYT
.,TRBV18,ASSPHSNQPQH
many,TRBV4-3,ASSQEGGGANVLT
.,TRBV20-1,SARDLGEDTQY
many,TRBV5-1,ASSSRLARNTGELF
many,TRBV4-2,ASSQRSGGVPDTQY
many,TRBV20-1,SASRNGETQY
once,TRBV24-1,ATSESELTDTQY
once,TRBV28,ASSSPGQRTKAF
.,TRBV7-2,ASSYTGSPLH
many,TRBV7-2,ASSLVDRAQETQY
few,TRBV30,AWSVIAIGTDTQY
.,TRBV5-6,ASSSLTQSYEQY